This T cell receptor (beta chain) was captured by sequencing in a study of T cells in pancreatic ductal adenocarcinoma. In regard to this clone: Antigen unknown.

General observations from the study: Blood clonality (about 0.072) did not differ significantly from tumor (about 0.12). Blood had more productive templates and about 7.9-fold more unique clonotypes than tumor.

Data came from immunoSEQ multiplex PCR; TCRdb stores just in-frame clones and leaves some out. The table has 16,000 or so clones, about 90% seen once. The V end was cut by 8 bases, the J end by 3 bases, with 14 bases between. The CDR3 totals 14 residues. Germline CDR1 is MNHNY and CDR2 is SVGAGI (reference sequence). The selected patients with pancreatic ductal adenocarcinoma had surgery but no neoadjuvant therapy. The sequence was collected from a human donor with pancreatic ductal adenocarcinoma. Source material: PBMCs. The chain is built from TRBV6-6 and TRBJ1-3; D remains unclear. The CDR3 DNA follows: TGTGCCAGCGGGGAGGCAATTGGTGGAAACACCATATATTTT. Amino acid sequence: CASGEAIGGNTIYF.